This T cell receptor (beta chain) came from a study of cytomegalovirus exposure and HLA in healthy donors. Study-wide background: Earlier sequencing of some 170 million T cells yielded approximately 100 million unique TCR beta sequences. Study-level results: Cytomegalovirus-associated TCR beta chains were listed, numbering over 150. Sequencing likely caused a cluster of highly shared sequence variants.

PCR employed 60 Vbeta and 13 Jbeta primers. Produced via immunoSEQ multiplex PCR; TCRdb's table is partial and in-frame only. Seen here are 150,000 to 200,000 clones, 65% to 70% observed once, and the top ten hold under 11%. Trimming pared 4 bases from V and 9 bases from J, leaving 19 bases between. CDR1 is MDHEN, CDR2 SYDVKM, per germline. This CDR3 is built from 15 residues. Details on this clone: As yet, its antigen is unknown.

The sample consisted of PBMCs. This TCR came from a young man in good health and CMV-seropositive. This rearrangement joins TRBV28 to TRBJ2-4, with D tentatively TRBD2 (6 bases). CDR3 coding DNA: TGTGCCAGCAGTTCCTTATCGGTGCGGCGGGGCATTCAGTACTTC. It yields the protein CASSSLSVRRGIQYF.